This is a list of T cell receptor beta chains from one sample in a study of vaccination effects on CD4 cells after COVID-19. These receptors have no identified antigens. Repertoires were generated with immunoSEQ multiplex PCR, while TCRdb's copy carries only in-frame clones and drops some. The sample has under 80,000 clones, less than 80% seen once. The starting material was CD4+ T cells from PBMCs cultured with HCoV-OC43 spike peptides, obtained after COVID-19 vaccination. These receptors all stem from a human donor who received a COVID-19 vaccine. Each CDR3 is given with its conserved first and last residue. D genes are given only for firm matches. Some rows have no size entry. The others give once, few or many, or a class for an expanded clone.

V gene	J gene	clone size	D gene	CDR3 protein	CDR3 DNA
TRBV7-3	TRBJ2-1	few	TRBD2	CASSLTPGLDQFF	TGTGCCAGCAGCTTAACTCCGGGACTAGATCAGTTCTTC
TRBV5-6	TRBJ1-2	NA	NA	CASSFGRGRGYYGYTF	TGTGCCAGCAGCTTTGGCCGGGGGCGCGGGTACTATGGCTACACCTTC
TRBV11-3	TRBJ2-1	NA	NA	CASSLLGISEQFF	TGTGCCAGCAGCTTATTAGGGATTAGTGAGCAGTTCTTC
TRBV5-1	TRBJ2-5	NA	NA	CASSLMYQETQYF	TGCGCCAGCAGCTTGATGTACCAAGAGACCCAGTACTTC
TRBV6-6	TRBJ1-1	NA	TRBD1	CASSSPGTGNTEAFF	TGTGCCAGCAGTTCCCCCGGGACAGGGAACACTGAAGCTTTCTTT
TRBV2	TRBJ2-2	few	NA	CASSPRVDTGELFF	TGTGCCAGCAGCCCCAGGGTGGACACCGGGGAGCTGTTTTTT
TRBV24-1	TRBJ2-6	NA	NA	CATSESGTPSGANVLTF	TGTGCCACCAGTGAGTCCGGGACCCCCTCAGGGGCCAACGTCCTGACTTTC
TRBV6-4	TRBJ1-4	NA	NA	CASRSSGATNEKLFF	TGTGCCAGCAGGAGCTCGGGGGCGACTAATGAAAAACTGTTTTTT
TRBV9	TRBJ2-5	once	TRBD2	CASSASGGFETQYF	TGTGCCAGCAGCGCTAGCGGGGGGTTCGAGACCCAGTACTTC
TRBV6-5	TRBJ1-4	NA	TRBD1	CASSRDRGEYEKLFF	TGTGCCAGCAGTCGAGACAGGGGAGAATATGAAAAACTGTTTTTT
TRBV29-1	TRBJ2-5	NA	NA	CSVDSGRGDRETQYF	TGCAGCGTTGATTCCGGGAGGGGGGACAGGGAGACCCAGTACTTC
TRBV18	TRBJ2-1	few	NA	CASSRGLQAEQFF	TGTGCCAGCTCACGGGGCTTACAGGCTGAGCAGTTCTTC
TRBV2	TRBJ1-1	NA	NA	CASRLGMTNTEAFF	TGTGCCAGCAGGTTGGGAATGACGAACACTGAAGCTTTCTTT
TRBV27	TRBJ1-6	NA	TRBD1	CASSSHRDRVFGDSPLHF	TGTGCCAGCAGCTCCCACCGGGACAGGGTATTTGGGGATTCACCCCTCCACTTT
TRBV5-1	TRBJ2-3	NA	NA	CASSYTGTTDTQYF	TGCGCCAGCAGCTACACAGGGACCACAGATACGCAGTATTTT
TRBV24-1	TRBJ1-5	NA	NA	CATSDQPGNQPQHF	TGTGCCACCAGTGATCAGCCAGGCAATCAGCCCCAGCATTTT
TRBV4-3	TRBJ2-5	NA	NA	CASSFRTSATQYF	TGCGCCAGCAGCTTCCGTACTTCGGCGACCCAGTACTTC
TRBV7-8	TRBJ2-5	NA	NA	CASSWTFQETQYF	TGTGCCAGCAGCTGGACCTTCCAAGAGACCCAGTACTTC
TRBV4-1	TRBJ1-6	few	TRBD1	CASSQVDRDLSPLHF	TGCGCCAGCAGCCAAGTCGACAGGGACCTTTCACCCCTCCACTTT
TRBV5-1	TRBJ2-1	NA	NA	CASSPGGDNEQFF	TGCGCCAGCAGCCCCGGAGGGGACAATGAGCAGTTCTTC
TRBV3-1/TRBV3-2	TRBJ1-1	NA	NA	CASSHLGGNTEAFF	TGTGCCAGCAGCCACCTCGGAGGGAACACTGAAGCTTTCTTT
TRBV7-3	TRBJ2-3	NA	NA	CASSLSGGRGTDTQYF	TGTGCCAGCAGCTTAAGTGGGGGCCGTGGCACAGATACGCAGTATTTT